This T cell receptor (beta chain) was sequenced during a study of patients and donors after allogeneic stem cell transplantation. TCRdb re-called the RT-PCR reads through MiXCR, storing one row per CDR3 protein. The data contain about 89,000 distinct CDR3 sequences, roughly 52% of them singletons. Comment on this clonotype: The germline gene is not matched at one end of the junction; a read error may be the cause.

CDR3 length equals 13 residues. Germline CDR1 reads SGDLS; CDR2 reads YYNGEE. The sample comprised blood, either unsorted or a sorted T cell fraction (not recorded which). The chain carries TRBV9 and TRBJ1-1; 7 bases agree with TRBD1. The source is a human donor who was either an allogeneic HSCT recipient or a stem cell or donor lymphocyte infusion donor (not recorded which). It is not recorded whose cells these are; they may come from a transplant donor. The CDR3 loop is CARSAKLQGLAFF. Written as DNA, the CDR3 is TGTGCCAGGAGCGCGAAACTACAGGGGTTGGCTTTCTTT.